This T cell receptor (beta chain) was sequenced in a study of OX40 agonist ivuxolimab in advanced cancers. General study findings and limits: There were also nonresponders showing low normalized T-cell clonal expansion. Average numbers of expanded clones were greater in CD8+ T cells than in CD4+.

Only in-frame clones appear in the TCRdb table, and some are missing; sequencing was by immunoSEQ multiplex PCR. The table has tens of thousands of clones, roughly four fifths seen once. The length of the CDR3 is 14 residues. Trimming cost V 4 bases and J 3 bases, with 13 bases left between them. Germline V gene sequence: CDR1 MNHNY, CDR2 SVGAGI (reference sequence). With regard to this clone: Its specificity is not known.

The origin of this receptor is an adult with an advanced solid tumor such as melanoma, head and neck, liver or kidney cancer. Sequenced here: CD4+ or CD8+ T cells sorted from blood, sampled in a trial of the OX40 agonist ivuxolimab. V and J are TRBV6-6 and TRBJ2-7; no reliable D call. The CDR3 coding sequence is TGTGCCAGCAGTTTCCTGCGCCCGCACTACGAGCAGTACTTC. Translated, it gives CASSFLRPHYEQYF.